These 32 T cell receptor beta chains originate from one sample sequenced in a study of cytomegalovirus exposure and HLA in healthy donors. The PCR ran on 60 Vbeta and 13 Jbeta primers. Profiled with immunoSEQ multiplex PCR; TCRdb holds only in-frame clones, not every one. The sample includes 45,000 to 75,000 clones, approximately 70% of them seen just once. The sample was PBMCs. Source of these receptors: a woman between 55 and 75 years old in good health and CMV-seropositive.

The CDR3 spells CSVRRQKNTEAFF. CDR3 DNA sequence: TGCAGCGTTCGTAGACAGAAGAACACTGAAGCTTTCTTT. This chain links TRBV29-1 with TRBJ1-1; maybe TRBD1 (5 bases). There are 13 residues in the CDR3. The V and J ends lost 5 bases and 1 base respectively, with 11 bases between them. The germline gives CDR1 SQVTM, CDR2 ANQGSEA.

Here the CDR3 reads CSAVPGETQYF. CDR3 in DNA: TGCAGTGCTGTTCCGGGGGAGACCCAGTACTTC. V and J are TRBV20-1 and TRBJ2-5; TRBD2 might be the D (5 bases). Germline lookup yields CDR1 DFQATT and CDR2 SNEGSKA (reference sequence). The length of the CDR3 is 11 residues. V lost 5 bases to trimming and J lost 5 bases, with 9 bases between them.

This sequence joins TRBV5-1 and TRBJ2-7; TRBD2 matches 13 bases. The V and J ends lost 3 bases and 7 bases, in that order; junction bases with no gene match: 7. Germline CDR1 SGHRS, CDR2 YFSETQ. The CDR3 totals 15 residues. The CDR3 protein is CASSSGTSGAAEQYF. CDR3 DNA sequence: TGCGCCAGCAGCTCCGGGACTAGCGGGGCAGCGGAGCAGTACTTC.

V usage is TRBV9 and J usage is TRBJ2-5; no clear D. V was trimmed by 1 base and J by 2 bases, leaving 9 bases between them. This CDR3 has 14 residues. Germline-derived CDR1 and CDR2 are SGDLS and YYNGEE. Written as DNA, the CDR3 is TGTGCCAGCAGCGTATTCGGGTCTCAAGAGACCCAGTACTTC. Translating it yields CASSVFGSQETQYF.

The genes are TRBV7-9 and TRBJ1-5; D is undetermined. V was cut by 5 bases and J by 3 bases, with 11 bases left in between. This CDR3 contains 14 residues. Germline CDR1 is SEHNR and CDR2 is FQNEAQ (reference sequence). This chain's CDR3 is CASSGSVSNQPQHF. The CDR3 bases are TGTGCCAGCAGCGGTTCGGTTTCCAATCAGCCCCAGCATTTT.

The V call is TRBV7-2, the J call TRBJ2-7, with a weak D call TRBD2 (6 bases). V lost 1 base to trimming and J lost 7 bases, with 20 bases between them. CDR1 is SGHTA, CDR2 FQGNSA, per germline. The CDR3 consists of 16 residues. CDR3 bases: TGTGCCAGCAGCTTAGAACGGGACTGGCCCCTTTGGGAGCAGTACTTC. It yields the protein CASSLERDWPLWEQYF.

The rearrangement links TRBV6-5 to TRBJ1-6, with D possibly matching TRBD1 (6 bases). The CDR3 has 15 residues. Trimming shortened V by 5 bases and J by 1 base, and 9 bases separated the two germline ends. CDR1 MNHEY and CDR2 SVGAGI come from the germline V gene. In DNA, the CDR3 is TGTGCCAGCAGTCAAACAGGGTCCTATAATTCACCCCTCCACTTT. It is translated as CASSQTGSYNSPLHF.

In this sample, this clone turned up a few times. The chain combines TRBV18 with TRBJ1-2; unclear D gene. V was clipped by 3 bases and J by 4 bases, with 18 bases between them. The CDR3 loop spans 16 amino acids. CDR1 is KGHSH, CDR2 LQKENI, per germline. This CDR3 reads CASSPPGIIRFYGYTF. DNA of the CDR3: TGTGCCAGCTCACCTCCCGGGATTATTAGGTTCTATGGCTACACCTTC.

The chain carries TRBV20-1 and TRBJ1-2, with no clear D. CDR3 length: 8 residues. V gave up 7 bases and J gave up 8 bases, with 5 bases separating them. CDR1 and CDR2 from the germline V gene are DFQATT and SNEGSKA (reference sequence). CDR3 nucleotides: TGCAGTGTGCAGGGCTACACCTTC. Translation: CSVQGYTF.

In its sample, this clone was seen once. The chain employs TRBV7-2 and TRBJ1-5; 7 bases line up with TRBD1. From germline, CDR1 is SGHTA and CDR2 FQGNSA. With V trimmed by 5 bases and J by 10 bases, 14 bases remained unmatched. The CDR3 contains 15 residues. The CDR3 DNA follows: TGTGCCAGCAGCGGAAATCAGGGGGGACTCGGACCCCAGCATTTT. It translates to CASSGNQGGLGPQHF. Based on the CDR3 plus reference TRBV7-2 and TRBJ1-5, the full variable domain is GAGVSQSPSNKVTEKGKDVELRCDPISGHTALYWYRQSLGQGLEFLIYFQGNSAPDKSGLPSDRFSAERTGGSVSTLTIQRTQQEDSAVYLCASSGNQGGLGPQHFGDGTRLSIL.

This chain connects TRBV7-2 to TRBJ2-7, with 9 bases aligning to TRBD2. V lost 2 bases and J lost 4; bases outside the gene matches: 6. CDR1 and CDR2 (germline): SGHTA, FQGNSA. CDR3 length: 15 residues. CDR3 in amino acids: CASSLSTSGPYEQYF. CDR3 DNA sequence: TGTGCCAGCAGCTTATCGACTAGCGGACCTTACGAGCAGTACTTC.

The gene calls are TRBV6-5 and TRBJ2-5, with 8 bases fitting TRBD1. The germline V gene encodes CDR1 MNHEY and CDR2 SVGAGI. V shed 6 bases and J 13 bases; nucleotides not matched to a gene: 7. The CDR3 runs 11 residues. The CDR3 reads CASSKQGVGYF. CDR3 DNA: TGTGCCAGCAGCAAACAGGGGGTAGGGTACTTC.

The V gene is TRBV5-8, the J gene TRBJ1-1; D is uncertain. V was pared by 1 base and J by 3 bases, with 10 bases between. CDR3 length: 14 amino acids. The V gene's germline CDR1 is SGHTS and CDR2 YDEGEE. CDR3 nucleotides: TGTGCCAGCAGCTTGACAAGGCGGGACACTGAAGCTTTCTTT. Protein sequence: CASSLTRRDTEAFF.

Concerning this clone: With only one base between it and a far larger clone, this is likely a read error. This chain connects TRBV5-8 to TRBJ1-5; weak D call: TRBD1 (6 bases). The CDR3 sequence is 15 residues long. With 6 bases removed from V and 0 bases from J, the gap between germline ends came to 13 bases. In germline, CDR1 is SGHTS, CDR2 YDEGEE. As DNA, the CDR3 is TGTGCCAGCAACTTCCAGGGGTATAGCAATCAGCCCCAGCATTTT. Its translation is CASNFQGYSNQPQHF.

V gene TRBV7-2 combines with J gene TRBJ1-5; possible D gene TRBD1, 6 bases. Germline values: CDR1 SGHTA, CDR2 FQGNSA. The CDR3 has 14 amino acids. The V and J ends lost 3 bases and 6 bases respectively, with 12 bases between them. The DNA of the CDR3 is TGTGCCAGCAGCTTGGGGGGGGCGGGTCAGCCCCAGCATTTT. Protein: CASSLGGAGQPQHF.

The chain employs TRBV29-1 and TRBJ1-1, with D unresolved. Between the trimmed V and J ends, which lost 6 bases and 5 bases, there was a span of 16 bases. This CDR3 has 13 amino acids. Germline V CDR1 and CDR2: SQVTM, ANQGSEA. The CDR3 coding sequence is TGCAGCGTGGTACCCCCATCGGGGACTGAAGCTTTCTTT. Translation gives CSVVPPSGTEAFF.

V and J are TRBV27 and TRBJ2-3, with 8 bases identical to TRBD2. The CDR3 consists of 12 residues. CDR1 MNHEY and CDR2 SMNVEV come from the germline V gene (reference sequence). V trimming: 7 bases; J trimming: 12 bases; junction bases outside the gene matches: 9. CDR3 amino acids: CASNRVGGAQYF. The DNA for the CDR3 is TGTGCCAGCAACCGAGTCGGGGGGGCCCAGTATTTT.

Remarks on this clone: The sample contains more than one DNA sequence encoding this CDR3. The chain couples TRBV5-6 to TRBJ1-2; 9 positions agree with TRBD1. The CDR3 sequence is 14 residues long. J lost 4 bases, V lost 4 bases, and 5 bases had no gene match. Germline CDR1 and CDR2: SGHDT and YYEEEE. Here the CDR3 reads CASSLGGQGYGYTF. CDR3 sequence (DNA): TGTGCCAGCAGCCTAGGGGGACAGGGCTATGGCTACACCTTC. The complete variable domain, with remaining parts taken from reference TRBV5-6 and TRBJ1-2, reads DAGVTQSPTHLIKTRGQQVTLRCSPKSGHDTVSWYQQALGQGPQFIFQYYEEEERQRGNFPDRFSGHQFPNYSSELNVNALLLGDSALYLCASSLGGQGYGYTFGSGTRLTVV.

The genes are TRBV7-9 and TRBJ2-3; D is ambiguous. In germline, CDR1 is SEHNR, CDR2 FQNEAQ (reference sequence). CDR3 length: 14 residues. The V and J ends lost 6 bases and 2 bases respectively, with 12 bases between them. The DNA of the CDR3 is TGTGCCAGCAGGGCGGTCTCTTACACAGATACGCAGTATTTT. Residues: CASRAVSYTDTQYF.

CDR3 region: CASSLESGGPYNEQFF. For the CDR3, the DNA is TGCGCCAGCAGCTTGGAATCGGGGGGCCCCTACAATGAGCAGTTCTTC. The gene calls are TRBV5-1 and TRBJ2-1; D possibly corresponds to TRBD2 (7 bases). The V and J ends lost 0 bases and 2 bases respectively, with 12 bases between them. The CDR3 spans 16 residues. CDR1 and CDR2 from the germline V gene are SGHRS and YFSETQ. The full variable domain, rest sourced from reference TRBV5-1 and TRBJ2-1, is KAGVTQTPRYLIKTRGQQVTLSCSPISGHRSVSWYQQTPGQGLQFLFEYFSETQRNKGNFPGRFSGRQFSNSRSEMNVSTLELGDSALYLCASSLESGGPYNEQFFGPGTRLTVL.

This clone was detected a few times. The V call is TRBV2, the J call TRBJ2-7; tentatively, D is TRBD2 (6 bases). CDR1 SNHLY and CDR2 FYNNEI come from the germline V gene. The V end lost 4 bases, the J end lost 0 bases, and 16 bases lay between the germline ends. CDR3 length: 16 residues. The CDR3 loop is CASSGRAAGGSYEQYF. The DNA for the CDR3 is TGTGCCAGCAGTGGCAGGGCGGCCGGGGGCTCCTACGAGCAGTACTTC.

CDR3 region: CASSELGQNLVGYTF. Written as DNA, the CDR3 is TGTGCCAGCAGTGAGCTTGGACAGAACTTGGTTGGCTACACCTTC. This chain uses TRBV6-1 with TRBJ1-2, with D perhaps TRBD1 (6 bases). Germline V gene sequence: CDR1 MNHNS, CDR2 SASEGT. CDR3 size: 15 residues. V was shortened by 3 bases and J by 7 bases, with 18 bases between the two germline ends.

V gene TRBV19 combines with J gene TRBJ2-6; a weak D match, TRBD1 (6 bases). The V gene's germline CDR1 is LNHDA and CDR2 SQIVND (reference sequence). The CDR3 covers 14 residues. The CDR3 reads CVTAPRGTGNVLTF. The CDR3 DNA is TGTGTGACGGCGCCAAGGGGCACAGGGAACGTCCTGACTTTC.

This rearrangement joins TRBV5-6 to TRBJ2-3; D unresolved. Germline loops: CDR1 SGHDT, CDR2 YYEEEE. The CDR3 length is 14 residues. The V end was cut by 2 bases, the J end by 6 bases, with 13 bases between. The CDR3 spells CASSFGQVRDTQYF. The CDR3 bases are TGTGCCAGCAGCTTTGGGCAGGTCAGGGATACGCAGTATTTT.

This clone was counted once. The V call is TRBV14, the J call TRBJ1-2; the D gene is possibly TRBD1 (5 bases). V shed 4 bases and J shed 2 bases, with 8 bases lying between them. Germline CDR1 and CDR2: SGHDN and FVKESK. The CDR3 totals 13 residues. DNA of the CDR3: TGTGCCAGCAGCCGAGACAGAAACTATGGCTACACCTTC. Its translation is CASSRDRNYGYTF.

This clone was seen only a few times. The J gene is TRBJ2-7, the V gene TRBV9; TRBD1 aligns across 9 bases. The CDR3 extends over 14 amino acids. Losses at the gene ends were 5 bases for V and 3 bases for J; bases not matched to a gene: 6. Germline values: CDR1 SGDLS, CDR2 YYNGEE. CDR3 sequence: CASSRQGENYEQYF. The CDR3 nucleotides read TGTGCCAGCAGTAGACAGGGGGAAAACTACGAGCAGTACTTC.

This rearrangement joins TRBV7-2 to TRBJ2-4; 7 nucleotides line up with TRBD1. Trimming took 5 bases from V and 7 from J; bases not matched to a gene: 5. The germline gives CDR1 SGHTA, CDR2 FQGNSA. The CDR3 spans 13 residues. CDR3 residues: CASSRQGGNIQYF. The CDR3 nucleotides read TGTGCCAGCAGCCGACAGGGTGGGAACATTCAGTACTTC.

The chain links TRBV11-3 to TRBJ2-3, with a tentative D call TRBD2 (5 bases). The V gene lost 1 base and the J gene lost 0 bases, with 8 bases spanning the gap. Per germline, CDR1 SGHNT and CDR2 YENEEA. There are 15 residues in the CDR3. CDR3 coding DNA: TGTGCCAGCAGCTTAGGACTAACCAGCACAGATACGCAGTATTTT. It translates to CASSLGLTSTDTQYF.

The chain uses TRBV18 and TRBJ2-5, with 10 nucleotides matching TRBD2. The CDR3 extends over 15 amino acids. Per germline, CDR1 KGHSH and CDR2 LQKENI. V was pared by 8 bases and J by 5 bases, with 11 bases of the junction left unmatched. CDR3 nucleotide sequence: TGTGCCAGCCCACAGCCTAGCGGGGGCGGGGAGACCCAGTACTTC. The encoded protein is CASPQPSGGGETQYF.

This rearrangement joins TRBV7-2 to TRBJ1-1, with TRBD1 matching 7 bases. Looked up from germline, CDR1 is SGHTA and CDR2 is FQGNSA. Losses at the gene ends were 1 base for V and 5 bases for J; bases not matched to a gene: 4. The length of the CDR3 is 14 residues. CDR3 DNA: TGTGCCAGCAGCTTAGGGAGACAGGGTACTGAAGCTTTCTTT. It translates to CASSLGRQGTEAFF.

The table lists this clone with a count of one. The rearrangement joins TRBV5-1 to TRBJ1-1; maybe TRBD1 (5 bases). Germline V CDR1 and CDR2: SGHRS, YFSETQ. The CDR3 runs to 14 residues. V shed 2 bases and J shed 5 bases, with 13 bases lying between them. The CDR3 is CASSFTGEGTEAFF. The CDR3 DNA reads as TGCGCCAGCAGCTTCACGGGGGAGGGTACTGAAGCTTTCTTT.

The chain is built from TRBV6-6 and TRBJ2-7; D not resolved. The V gene's germline CDR1 is MNHNY and CDR2 SVGAGI (reference sequence). The CDR3 covers 13 residues. V was trimmed by 6 bases and J by 1 base, leaving 10 bases between them. The CDR3 DNA sequence: TGTGCCAGCAGGAAGACACCTTCCTACGAGCAGTACTTC. It is translated as CASRKTPSYEQYF.